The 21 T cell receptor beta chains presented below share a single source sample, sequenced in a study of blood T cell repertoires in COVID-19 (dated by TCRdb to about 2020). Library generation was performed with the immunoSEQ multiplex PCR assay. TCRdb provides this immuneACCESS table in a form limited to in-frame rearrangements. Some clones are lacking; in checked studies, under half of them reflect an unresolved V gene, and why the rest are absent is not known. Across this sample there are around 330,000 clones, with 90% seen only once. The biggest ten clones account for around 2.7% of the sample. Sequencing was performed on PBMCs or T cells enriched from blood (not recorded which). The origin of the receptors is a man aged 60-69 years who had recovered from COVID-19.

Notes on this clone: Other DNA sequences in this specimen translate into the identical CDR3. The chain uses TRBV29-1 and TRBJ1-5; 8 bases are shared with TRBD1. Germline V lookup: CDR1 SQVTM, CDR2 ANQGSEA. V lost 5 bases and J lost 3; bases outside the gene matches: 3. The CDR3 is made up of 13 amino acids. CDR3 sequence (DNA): TGCAGCGTTTCGACAGGGGTCAATCAGCCCCAGCATTTT. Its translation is CSVSTGVNQPQHF.

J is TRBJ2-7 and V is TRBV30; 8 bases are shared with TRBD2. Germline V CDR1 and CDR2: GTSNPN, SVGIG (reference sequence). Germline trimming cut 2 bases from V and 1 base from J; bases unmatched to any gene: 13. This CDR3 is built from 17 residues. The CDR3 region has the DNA TGTGCCTGGAGTCCCTCGTTAAGGACTAGCTGGTCCTACGAGCAGTACTTC. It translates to CAWSPSLRTSWSYEQYF. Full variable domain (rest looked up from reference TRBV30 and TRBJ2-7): SQTIHQWPATLVQPVGSPLSLECTVEGTSNPNLYWYRQAAGRGLQLLFYSVGIGQISSEVPQNLSASRPQDRQFILSSKKLLLSDSGFYLCAWSPSLRTSWSYEQYFGPGTRLTVT.

The CDR3 DNA is TGCGCCAGCAGCCAAGACCTGTCAGGCTCTGGAAACACCATATATTTT. This gives the protein CASSQDLSGSGNTIYF. V usage is TRBV4-1 and J usage is TRBJ1-3; D not resolved. Between the trimmed V and J ends, which lost 0 bases and 0 bases, there was a span of 9 bases. CDR1 is MGHRA and CDR2 is YSYEKL in the germline V gene. The CDR3 is 16 amino acids.

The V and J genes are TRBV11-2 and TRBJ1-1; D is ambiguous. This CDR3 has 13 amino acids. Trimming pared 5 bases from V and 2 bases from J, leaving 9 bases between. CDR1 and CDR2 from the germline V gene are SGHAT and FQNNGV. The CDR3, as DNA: TGTGCCAGCAGCCGTAGACAAAACACTGAAGCTTTCTTT. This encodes CASSRRQNTEAFF.

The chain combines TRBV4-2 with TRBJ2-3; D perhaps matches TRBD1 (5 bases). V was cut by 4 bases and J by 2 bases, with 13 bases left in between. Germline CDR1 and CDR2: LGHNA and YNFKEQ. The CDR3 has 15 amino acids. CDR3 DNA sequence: TGTGCCAGCAGCCTTGGACATCGCGCCACAGATACGCAGTATTTT. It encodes CASSLGHRATDTQYF.

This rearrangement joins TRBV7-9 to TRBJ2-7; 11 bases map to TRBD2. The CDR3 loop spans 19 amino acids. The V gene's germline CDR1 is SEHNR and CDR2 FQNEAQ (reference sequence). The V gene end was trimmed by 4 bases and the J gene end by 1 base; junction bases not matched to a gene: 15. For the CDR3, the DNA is TGTGCCAGCAGCTCCCCACTAGCGGGAGAAATCATTACGTCCTACGAGCAGTACTTC. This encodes CASSSPLAGEIITSYEQYF.

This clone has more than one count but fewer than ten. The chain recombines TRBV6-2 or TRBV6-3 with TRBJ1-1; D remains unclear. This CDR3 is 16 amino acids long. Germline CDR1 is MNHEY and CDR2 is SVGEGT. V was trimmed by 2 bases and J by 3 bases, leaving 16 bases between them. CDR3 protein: CASSYKEGRIDTEAFF. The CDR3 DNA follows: TGTGCCAGCAGTTACAAGGAGGGCCGGATCGACACTGAAGCTTTCTTT.

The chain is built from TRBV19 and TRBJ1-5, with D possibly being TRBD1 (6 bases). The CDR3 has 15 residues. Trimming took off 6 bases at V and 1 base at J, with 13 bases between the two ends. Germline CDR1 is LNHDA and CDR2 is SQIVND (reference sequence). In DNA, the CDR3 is TGTGCCAGTAGGCGGACAGACAAAAGCAATCAGCCCCAGCATTTT. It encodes CASRRTDKSNQPQHF.

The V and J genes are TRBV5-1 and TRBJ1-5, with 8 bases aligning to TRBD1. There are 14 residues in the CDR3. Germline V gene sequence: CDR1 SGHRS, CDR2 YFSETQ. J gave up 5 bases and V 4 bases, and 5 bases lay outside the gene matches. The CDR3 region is CASSTRGLDQPQHF. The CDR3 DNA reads TGCGCCAGCAGCACCAGGGGGCTCGATCAGCCCCAGCATTTT.

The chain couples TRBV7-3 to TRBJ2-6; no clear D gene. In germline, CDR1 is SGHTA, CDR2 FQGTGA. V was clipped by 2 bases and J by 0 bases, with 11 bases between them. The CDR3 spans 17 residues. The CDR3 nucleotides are TGTGCCAGCAGCTTACTACCCCGAGGCTCTGGGGCCAACGTCCTGACTTTC. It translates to CASSLLPRGSGANVLTF. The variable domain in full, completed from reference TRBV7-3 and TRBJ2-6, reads GAGVSQTPSNKVTEKGKYVELRCDPISGHTALYWYRQSLGQGPEFLIYFQGTGAADDSGLPNDRFFAVRPEGSVSTLKIQRTERGDSAVYLCASSLLPRGSGANVLTFGAGSRLTVL.

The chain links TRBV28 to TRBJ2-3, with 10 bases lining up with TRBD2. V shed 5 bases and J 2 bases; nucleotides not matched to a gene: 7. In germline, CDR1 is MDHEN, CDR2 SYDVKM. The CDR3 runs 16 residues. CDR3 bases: TGTGCCAGCAGTAACTTAGCGGGAGGTCCCACAGATACGCAGTATTTT. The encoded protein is CASSNLAGGPTDTQYF.

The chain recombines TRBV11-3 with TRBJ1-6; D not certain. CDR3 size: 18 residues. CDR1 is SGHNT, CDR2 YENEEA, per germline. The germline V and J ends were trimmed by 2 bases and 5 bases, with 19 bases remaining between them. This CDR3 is CASSLTLSGIANNSPLHF. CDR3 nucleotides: TGTGCCAGCAGCTTAACTCTCTCTGGGATAGCGAATAATTCACCCCTCCACTTT. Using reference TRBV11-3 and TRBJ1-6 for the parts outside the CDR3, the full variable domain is EAGVVQSPRYKIIEKKQPVAFWCNPISGHNTLYWYLQNLGQGPELLIRYENEEAVDDSQLPKDRFSAERLKGVDSTLKIQPAELGDSAVYLCASSLTLSGIANNSPLHFGNGTRLTVT.

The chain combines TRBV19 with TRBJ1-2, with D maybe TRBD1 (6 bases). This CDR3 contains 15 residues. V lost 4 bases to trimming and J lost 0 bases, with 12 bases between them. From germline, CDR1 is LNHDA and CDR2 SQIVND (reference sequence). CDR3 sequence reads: CASSTGGRANYGYTF. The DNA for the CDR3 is TGTGCCAGTAGTACGGGGGGCCGAGCTAACTATGGCTACACCTTC.

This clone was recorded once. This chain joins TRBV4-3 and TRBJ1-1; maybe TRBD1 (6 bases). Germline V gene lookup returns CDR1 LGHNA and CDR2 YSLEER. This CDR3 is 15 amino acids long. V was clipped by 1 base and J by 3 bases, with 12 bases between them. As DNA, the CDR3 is TGCGCCAGCAGCCAAGGAGGGGGTTTATACACTGAAGCTTTCTTT. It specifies CASSQGGGLYTEAFF.

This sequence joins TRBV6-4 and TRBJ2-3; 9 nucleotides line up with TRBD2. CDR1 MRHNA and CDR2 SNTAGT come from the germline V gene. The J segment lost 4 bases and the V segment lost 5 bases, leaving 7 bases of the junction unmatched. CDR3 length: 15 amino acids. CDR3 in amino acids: CASSYSGSKSDTQYF. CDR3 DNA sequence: TGTGCCAGCAGTTATAGCGGGAGTAAGTCAGATACGCAGTATTTT.

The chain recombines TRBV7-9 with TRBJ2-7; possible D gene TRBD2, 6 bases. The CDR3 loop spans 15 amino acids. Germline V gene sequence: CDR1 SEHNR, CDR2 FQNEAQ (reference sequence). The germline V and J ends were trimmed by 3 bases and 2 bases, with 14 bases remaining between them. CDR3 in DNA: TGTGCCAGCAGCTTGGGCGGGATGGCGGCCTACGAGCAGTACTTC. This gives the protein CASSLGGMAAYEQYF.

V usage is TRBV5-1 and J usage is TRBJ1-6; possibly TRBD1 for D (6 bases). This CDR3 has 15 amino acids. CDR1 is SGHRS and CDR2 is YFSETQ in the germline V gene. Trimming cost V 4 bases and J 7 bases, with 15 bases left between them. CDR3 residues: CASSLQDSQNSPLHF. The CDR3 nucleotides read TGCGCCAGCAGCCTCCAGGACAGCCAAAATTCACCCCTCCACTTT. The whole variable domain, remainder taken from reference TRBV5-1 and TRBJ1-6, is KAGVTQTPRYLIKTRGQQVTLSCSPISGHRSVSWYQQTPGQGLQFLFEYFSETQRNKGNFPGRFSGRQFSNSRSEMNVSTLELGDSALYLCASSLQDSQNSPLHFGNGTRLTVT.

The CDR3: CASSARGLLSGNTIYF. The DNA of the CDR3 is TGTGCCAGCAGTGCACGGGGACTGCTCTCTGGAAACACCATATATTTT. The V gene is TRBV6-1, the J gene TRBJ1-3; D might be TRBD1 (5 bases). The germline V gene has CDR1 MNHNS and CDR2 SASEGT. Trimming left V 4 bases short and J 0 bases short, with 13 bases between. This CDR3 has 16 amino acids.

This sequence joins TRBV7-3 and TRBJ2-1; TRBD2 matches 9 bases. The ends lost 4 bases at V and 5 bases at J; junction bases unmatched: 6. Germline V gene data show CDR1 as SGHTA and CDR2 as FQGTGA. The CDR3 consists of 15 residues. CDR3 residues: CASSSGLASHNEQFF. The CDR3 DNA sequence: TGTGCCAGCAGCTCAGGACTAGCGAGCCACAATGAGCAGTTCTTC.

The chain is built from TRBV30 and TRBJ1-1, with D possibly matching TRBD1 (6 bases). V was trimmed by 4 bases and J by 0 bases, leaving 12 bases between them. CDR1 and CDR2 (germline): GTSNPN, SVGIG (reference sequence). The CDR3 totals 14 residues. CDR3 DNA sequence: TGTGCCTGGAACGGACAGATACTGAACACTGAAGCTTTCTTT. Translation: CAWNGQILNTEAFF. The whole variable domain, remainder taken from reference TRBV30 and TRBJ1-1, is SQTIHQWPATLVQPVGSPLSLECTVEGTSNPNLYWYRQAAGRGLQLLFYSVGIGQISSEVPQNLSASRPQDRQFILSSKKLLLSDSGFYLCAWNGQILNTEAFFGQGTRLTVV.

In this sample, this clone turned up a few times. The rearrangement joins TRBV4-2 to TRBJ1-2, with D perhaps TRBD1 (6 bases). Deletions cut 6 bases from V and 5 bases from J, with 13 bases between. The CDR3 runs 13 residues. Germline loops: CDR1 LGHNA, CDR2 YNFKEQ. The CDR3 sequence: CASRGARGYGYTF. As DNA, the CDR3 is TGTGCCAGCAGGGGGGCCCGCGGATATGGCTACACCTTC.